These 30 T cell receptor beta chains came from one sample sequenced in a study of human T cells and chemical hapten exposure. TCRdb re-derived calls from the RACE reads in MiXCR, one entry per CDR3 protein. The sample shows 180,000 or so distinct CDR3 sequences, about 25% of them seen only once. Time point denoted: patch test 3, about 24 weeks after DPC sensitization. Treatment indicated: therapeutic diphenylcyclopropenone sensitization with weekly scalp DPC. Specimen: whole blood, collected in connection with sensitization to the hapten diphenylcyclopropenone (DPC). The receptors originated from a woman aged 40 to 50 with alopecia areata. Some clones in this sample may be carry-over from other donors' samples.

The CDR3 nucleotides read TGTGCCATCAGTGAGAATCGCGGGAGGGCCTATGAGCAGTTCTTC. It specifies CAISENRGRAYEQFF. This chain connects TRBV10-3 to TRBJ2-1, with 9 bases lining up with TRBD2. In germline, CDR1 is ENHRY, CDR2 SYGVKD. J lost 8 bases, V lost 2 bases, and 7 bases had no gene match. This CDR3 spans 15 amino acids.

There are many counts of this clonotype. The chain uses TRBV28 and TRBJ2-3, with 9 bases aligning to TRBD2. The trim removed 5 bases at V and 1 base at J, leaving 7 bases unmatched. The length of the CDR3 is 16 residues. Germline V gives CDR1 MDHEN, CDR2 SYDVKM. CDR3: CASSDLLAGRTDTQYF. CDR3 nucleotides: TGTGCCAGCAGTGACTTGCTAGCGGGACGCACAGATACGCAGTATTTT.

CDR3 in DNA: TGTGCCAGCAGTTCATCAGGGGCAAATAATGAAAAACTGTTTTTT. Translation gives CASSSSGANNEKLFF. The chain employs TRBV28 and TRBJ1-4; D may be TRBD1 (6 bases). Germline V lookup: CDR1 MDHEN, CDR2 SYDVKM. The CDR3 length is 15 residues. V dropped 4 bases and J dropped 4 bases, with 13 bases sitting between them.

The table lists this clonotype with a few counts. The chain joins TRBV11-2 to TRBJ2-1; 8 bases match TRBD2. Germline V lookup: CDR1 SGHAT, CDR2 FQNNGV. CDR3 size: 16 residues. V was pared by 1 base and J by 3 bases, with 5 bases of the junction left unmatched. The chain's CDR3 is CASSLGRSGSYNEQFF. The CDR3 bases are TGTGCCAGCAGCTTAGGCAGGAGCGGGAGCTACAATGAGCAGTTCTTC.

In this sample, this clonotype turned up a few times. The chain recombines TRBV30 with TRBJ2-5; a possible D gene is TRBD2 (6 bases). The V gene lost 2 bases and the J gene lost 0 bases, with 13 bases spanning the gap. This CDR3 is built from 15 residues. In germline, CDR1 is GTSNPN, CDR2 SVGIG (reference sequence). The CDR3 DNA reads TGTGCCTGGAGTAAGGGGAGGCCCTACCAAGAGACCCAGTACTTC. This sequence encodes CAWSKGRPYQETQYF.

Details on this clonotype: At one end the junction does not follow the germline gene, possibly because of a read error. The rearrangement joins TRBV29-1 to TRBJ2-6; tentatively, D is TRBD1 (5 bases). This CDR3 is built from 14 residues. Germline-derived CDR1 and CDR2 are SQVTM and ANQGSEA. In nucleotides, the CDR3 is TGCAGCGTTGTGTGGGAAGCTGGGGCCAACGTCCTGGCTTTC. Translation: CSVVWEAGANVLAF.

There are a few counts of this clonotype. The chain combines TRBV7-9 with TRBJ2-1; TRBD1 agrees at 8 bases. Unmatched junction bases numbered 5, after V lost 8 bases and J lost 5 bases. Germline V gene lookup returns CDR1 SEHNR and CDR2 FQNEAQ (reference sequence). CDR3 length equals 13 residues. The CDR3 DNA is TGTGCCAGCTTTCGGACAGGGAACAATGAGCAGTTCTTC. This gives the protein CASFRTGNNEQFF.

This clonotype has ten or more counts. V is TRBV20-1 and J is TRBJ2-1; D is tentatively TRBD1 or TRBD2 (6 bases each). The ends were cut back, 5 bases at V and 7 bases at J, with 12 bases in the middle. The length of the CDR3 is 12 residues. From germline, CDR1 is DFQATT and CDR2 SNEGSKA (reference sequence). The CDR3 coding sequence is TGCAGTGCTCACAGAGGGGGGAATGAGCAGTTCTTC. Its translation is CSAHRGGNEQFF.

The V gene is TRBV4-3, the J gene TRBJ2-1, with 10 bases that match TRBD2. J lost 2 bases, V lost 3 bases, and 1 base had no gene match. Germline CDR1 is LGHNA and CDR2 is YSLEER. The CDR3 sequence is 15 residues long. The DNA for the CDR3 is TGCGCCAGCAGCCACCTAGCGGGGGCCTACAATGAGCAGTTCTTC. Translation: CASSHLAGAYNEQFF.

This clonotype was observed a handful of times. This chain links TRBV5-4 with TRBJ2-1; D is unclear. The V gene's germline CDR1 is SGHNT and CDR2 YYREEE (reference sequence). CDR3 length equals 16 residues. The V end lost 4 bases, the J end lost 2 bases, and 16 bases lay between the germline ends. For the CDR3, the DNA is TGTGCCAGCAGCCGACCCCCTACGGACGCCTACAATGAGCAGTTCTTC. Translated: CASSRPPTDAYNEQFF.

This clonotype was detected many times. This rearrangement joins TRBV10-3 to TRBJ1-2; D gene ambiguous. CDR3 size: 14 residues. V lost 1 base to trimming and J lost 0 bases, with 6 bases between them. The germline V gene encodes CDR1 ENHRY and CDR2 SYGVKD. CDR3 DNA sequence: TGTGCCATCAGTGAGTTAGGATCTAACTATGGCTACACCTTC. As protein: CAISELGSNYGYTF.

A few counts support this clonotype. J is TRBJ2-3 and V is TRBV4-2, with a tentative D call TRBD2 (5 bases). Trimming took 4 bases from V and 4 from J, leaving 21 bases between them. CDR1 LGHNA and CDR2 YNFKEQ come from the germline V gene. This CDR3 is built from 17 residues. CDR3 residues: CASSPTQLGGFPDTQYF. As DNA, the CDR3 is TGTGCCAGCAGCCCGACACAACTAGGCGGTTTCCCAGATACGCAGTATTTT.

V usage is TRBV4-1 and J usage is TRBJ1-2; D not resolved. This CDR3 has 14 residues. Trimming stripped 0 bases from V and 8 bases from J, with 13 bases between. CDR1 is MGHRA and CDR2 is YSYEKL in the germline V gene. The DNA for the CDR3 is TGCGCCAGCAGCCAAGATTACCGCGCTGGCGGCTACACCTTC. This encodes CASSQDYRAGGYTF.

V is TRBV7-9 and J is TRBJ2-7; a weak D match, TRBD2 (5 bases). The CDR3 length is 14 residues. Trimming took off 5 bases at V and 0 bases at J, with 11 bases between the two ends. Germline assignment: CDR1 SEHNR and CDR2 FQNEAQ (reference sequence). As DNA, the CDR3 is TGTGCCAGCAGCATCAGCGGAAACTCCTACGAGCAGTACTTC. It is translated as CASSISGNSYEQYF.

The chain recombines TRBV4-2 with TRBJ2-3, with 10 nucleotides matching TRBD1. Looked up from germline, CDR1 is LGHNA and CDR2 is YNFKEQ. The CDR3 has 22 amino acids. V lost 6 bases, J lost 2 bases, and 26 bases stayed unmatched. The DNA for the CDR3 is TGTGCCAGCAGTCAATCCTTCCTTAGTTGGGGACAGGGGACACAGACCACAGATACGCAGTATTTT. This gives the protein CASSQSFLSWGQGTQTTDTQYF.

This clonotype showed up just a few times. The chain carries TRBV24-1 and TRBJ1-3; 9 bases are a match to TRBD1. Germline assignment: CDR1 KGHDR and CDR2 SFDVKD. There are 15 residues in the CDR3. J gave up 3 bases and V 5 bases, and 4 bases lay outside the gene matches. The chain's CDR3 is CATSASGQGGNTIYF. CDR3 bases: TGTGCCACCAGTGCCTCGGGACAGGGTGGAAACACCATATATTTT.

The V call is TRBV4-1, the J call TRBJ2-2; no firm D call. Germline V gene data show CDR1 as MGHRA and CDR2 as YSYEKL. Between the trimmed V and J ends, which lost 3 bases and 5 bases, there was a span of 4 bases. This CDR3 comprises 12 residues. CDR3 in DNA: TGCGCCAGCAGCCACCCAACCGGGGAGCTGTTTTTT. The encoded protein is CASSHPTGELFF.

This clonotype was picked up a small number of times. The V call is TRBV7-9, the J call TRBJ2-1; possible D gene TRBD2, 5 bases. Trimming pared 7 bases from V and 8 bases from J, leaving 18 bases between. The CDR3 length is 14 residues. CDR1 and CDR2 (germline): SEHNR, FQNEAQ (reference sequence). The CDR3 region is CASIPRPGIYEQFF. The CDR3 DNA sequence: TGTGCCAGCATCCCACGGCCGGGGATTTATGAGCAGTTCTTC.

The CDR3 DNA sequence: TGTGCCAGCAGCTACCCAGGGGTCAGGGGCACTGAAGCTTTCTTT. Protein sequence: CASSYPGVRGTEAFF. The J gene is TRBJ1-1, the V gene TRBV28; possibly TRBD1 for D (6 bases). In germline, CDR1 is MDHEN, CDR2 SYDVKM. The length of the CDR3 is 15 residues. V was shortened by 6 bases and J by 4 bases, with 18 bases between the two germline ends. The whole variable domain, remainder taken from reference TRBV28 and TRBJ1-1, is DVKVTQSSRYLVKRTGEKVFLECVQDMDHENMFWYRQDPGLGLRLIYFSYDVKMKEKGDIPEGYSVSREKKERFSLILESASTNQTSMYLCASSYPGVRGTEAFFGQGTRLTVV.

The genes are TRBV7-2 and TRBJ1-1; TRBD1 agrees at 7 bases. This CDR3 comprises 13 residues. Losses at the gene ends were 6 bases for V and 7 bases for J; bases not matched to a gene: 8. CDR1 is SGHTA and CDR2 is FQGNSA in the germline V gene. The CDR3 protein is CASRVDRRGEAFF. The DNA of the CDR3 is TGTGCCAGCAGGGTGGACAGGCGGGGTGAAGCTTTCTTT.

This chain connects TRBV28 to TRBJ2-1, with 13 bases identical to TRBD2. This CDR3 has 18 residues. With 7 bases clipped from V and 7 bases from J, the junction kept 16 bases outside the gene matches. The germline V gene has CDR1 MDHEN and CDR2 SYDVKM. CDR3 DNA sequence: TGTGCCAGCACCCTCCGGACTAGCGGGAGTGGGGTAGGGAATGAGCAGTTCTTC. Translation gives CASTLRTSGSGVGNEQFF.

This clonotype was seen only a few times. V usage is TRBV24-1 and J usage is TRBJ2-5; possibly TRBD1 or TRBD2 for D (5 bases each). This CDR3 has 17 amino acids. Trimming removed 2 bases from V and 1 base from J, with 16 bases in between. Germline V gene data show CDR1 as KGHDR and CDR2 as SFDVKD. CDR3 region: CATSDSGRGEIQETQYF. Here the CDR3 DNA reads TGTGCCACCAGTGATTCTGGGAGAGGGGAGATCCAAGAGACCCAGTACTTC.

This clonotype came up a few times. The chain has TRBV7-2 and TRBJ2-7; no reliable D call. Trimming left V 1 base short and J 3 bases short, with 10 bases between. The V gene's germline CDR1 is SGHTA and CDR2 FQGNSA. The CDR3 is made up of 14 amino acids. The CDR3 region is CASSLDAKRYEQYF. CDR3 DNA: TGTGCCAGCAGCTTAGATGCGAAGCGCTACGAGCAGTACTTC. The variable domain in full, completed from reference TRBV7-2 and TRBJ2-7, reads GAGVSQSPSNKVTEKGKDVELRCDPISGHTALYWYRQSLGQGLEFLIYFQGNSAPDKSGLPSDRFSAERTGGSVSTLTIQRTQQEDSAVYLCASSLDAKRYEQYFGPGTRLTVT.

This chain uses TRBV29-1 with TRBJ2-1; 9 positions match TRBD2. J was trimmed by 4 bases and V by 4 bases; bases with no gene match: 8. Germline V gives CDR1 SQVTM, CDR2 ANQGSEA. The CDR3 is 15 amino acids. The CDR3 nucleotides are TGCAGCGTTGCTGCCACGACTAGCGGTTACAATGAGCAGTTCTTC. It translates to CSVAATTSGYNEQFF.

The gene calls are TRBV28 and TRBJ2-4; 8 bases map to TRBD1. Germline values: CDR1 MDHEN, CDR2 SYDVKM. This CDR3 comprises 16 residues. The V segment lost 8 bases and the J segment 4 bases; nucleotides outside the gene matches: 13. CDR3 sequence (DNA): TGTGCCAGCGCCGGCAGGGGGCGCGCAGTAAAAAACATTCAGTACTTC. Translated: CASAGRGRAVKNIQYF. Using reference TRBV28 and TRBJ2-4 for the parts outside the CDR3, the full variable domain is DVKVTQSSRYLVKRTGEKVFLECVQDMDHENMFWYRQDPGLGLRLIYFSYDVKMKEKGDIPEGYSVSREKKERFSLILESASTNQTSMYLCASAGRGRAVKNIQYFGAGTRLSVL.

This clonotype turned up a few times. The chain employs TRBV5-5 and TRBJ2-7, with TRBD1 matching 8 bases. With V trimmed by 0 bases and J by 7 bases, 3 bases remained unmatched. Germline CDR1 SGHKS, CDR2 YYEKEE (reference sequence). This CDR3 is built from 13 residues. The DNA of the CDR3 is TGTGCCAGCAGCTTGGGACAGGGGTCGGAGCAGTACTTC. Protein sequence: CASSLGQGSEQYF.

This clonotype occurred a few times. V usage is TRBV4-2 and J usage is TRBJ2-3; D is undetermined. CDR3 length: 16 residues. V was pared by 1 base and J by 1 base, with 12 bases between. Germline V gene lookup returns CDR1 LGHNA and CDR2 YNFKEQ. CDR3 protein: CASSQGKLTGTDTQYF. CDR3 DNA: TGTGCCAGCAGCCAAGGGAAACTGACGGGCACAGATACGCAGTATTTT.

This clonotype showed up many times. The genes are TRBV28 and TRBJ2-7; possible D gene TRBD1, 7 bases. The CDR3 sequence is 13 residues long. Germline V gives CDR1 MDHEN, CDR2 SYDVKM. V dropped 8 bases and J dropped 3 bases, with 14 bases sitting between them. DNA of the CDR3: TGTGCCAGCGGCCCCCAGGGGGGCTACGAGCAGTACTTC. It translates to CASGPQGGYEQYF.

This sequence joins TRBV20-1 and TRBJ2-1, with 13 bases identical to TRBD2. The CDR3 has 19 residues. The germline gives CDR1 DFQATT, CDR2 SNEGSKA (reference sequence). Trimming removed 5 bases from V and 2 bases from J; junction bases left unmatched: 15. In DNA, the CDR3 is TGCAGTGCTTTACCGGGACAAGGACTAGCGGGAGTCCCCTACAATGAGCAGTTCTTC. This sequence encodes CSALPGQGLAGVPYNEQFF.

This clonotype was picked up a small number of times. The V and J genes are TRBV5-6 and TRBJ2-7, with 12 bases that match TRBD2. This CDR3 is 15 amino acids long. In germline, CDR1 is SGHDT, CDR2 YYEEEE. J was trimmed by 5 bases and V by 4 bases; bases with no gene match: 7. The CDR3 nucleotides read TGTGCCAGCAGCGCTCTAGCGGGAGGGCCCGACGAGCAGTACTTC. It yields the protein CASSALAGGPDEQYF. The whole variable domain, remainder taken from reference TRBV5-6 and TRBJ2-7, is DAGVTQSPTHLIKTRGQQVTLRCSPKSGHDTVSWYQQALGQGPQFIFQYYEEEERQRGNFPDRFSGHQFPNYSSELNVNALLLGDSALYLCASSALAGGPDEQYFGPGTRLTVT.